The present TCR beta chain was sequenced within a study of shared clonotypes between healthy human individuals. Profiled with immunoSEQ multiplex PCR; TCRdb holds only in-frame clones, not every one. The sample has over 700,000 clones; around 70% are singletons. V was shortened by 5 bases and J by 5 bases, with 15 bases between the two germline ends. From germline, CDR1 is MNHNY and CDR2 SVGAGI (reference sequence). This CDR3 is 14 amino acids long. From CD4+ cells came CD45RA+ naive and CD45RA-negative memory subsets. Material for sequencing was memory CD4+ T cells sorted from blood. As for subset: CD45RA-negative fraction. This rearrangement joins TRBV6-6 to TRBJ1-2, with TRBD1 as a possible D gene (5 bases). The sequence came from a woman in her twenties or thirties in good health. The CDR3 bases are TGTGCCAGCAGTCGACAGACCTCAATATATGGCTACACCTTC. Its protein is CASSRQTSIYGYTF.